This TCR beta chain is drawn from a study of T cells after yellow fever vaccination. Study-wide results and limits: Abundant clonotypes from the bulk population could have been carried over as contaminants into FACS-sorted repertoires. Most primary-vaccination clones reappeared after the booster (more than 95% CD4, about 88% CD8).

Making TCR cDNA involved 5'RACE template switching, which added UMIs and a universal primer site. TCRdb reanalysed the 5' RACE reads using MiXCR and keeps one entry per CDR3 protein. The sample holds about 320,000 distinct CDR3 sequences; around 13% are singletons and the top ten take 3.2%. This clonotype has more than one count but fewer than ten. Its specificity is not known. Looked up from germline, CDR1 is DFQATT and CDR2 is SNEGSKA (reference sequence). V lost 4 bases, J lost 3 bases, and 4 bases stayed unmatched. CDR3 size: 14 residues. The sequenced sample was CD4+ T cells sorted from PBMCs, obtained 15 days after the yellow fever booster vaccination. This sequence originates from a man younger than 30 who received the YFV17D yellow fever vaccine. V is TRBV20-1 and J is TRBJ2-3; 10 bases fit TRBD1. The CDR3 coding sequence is TGCAGTGCTACCGGGACAGGGGCGACAGATACGCAGTATTTT. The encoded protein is CSATGTGATDTQYF.